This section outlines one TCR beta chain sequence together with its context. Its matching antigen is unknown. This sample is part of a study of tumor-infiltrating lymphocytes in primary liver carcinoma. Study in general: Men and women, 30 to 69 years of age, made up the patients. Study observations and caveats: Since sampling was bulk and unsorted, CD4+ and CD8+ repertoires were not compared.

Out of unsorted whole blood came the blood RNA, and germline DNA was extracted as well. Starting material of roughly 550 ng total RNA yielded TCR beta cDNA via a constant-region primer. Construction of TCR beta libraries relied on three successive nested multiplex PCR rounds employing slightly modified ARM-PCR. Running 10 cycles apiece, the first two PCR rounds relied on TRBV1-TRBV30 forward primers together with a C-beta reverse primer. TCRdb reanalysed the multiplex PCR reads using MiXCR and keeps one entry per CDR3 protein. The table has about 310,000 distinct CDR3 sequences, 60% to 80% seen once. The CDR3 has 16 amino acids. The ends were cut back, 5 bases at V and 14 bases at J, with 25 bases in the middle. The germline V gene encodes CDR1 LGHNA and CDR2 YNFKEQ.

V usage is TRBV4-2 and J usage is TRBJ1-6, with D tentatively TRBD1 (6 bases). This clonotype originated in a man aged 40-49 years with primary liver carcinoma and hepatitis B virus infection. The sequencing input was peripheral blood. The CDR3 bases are TGTGCCAGCAGCACCGCAGGGGCGCAGGCCTACTCATCCCTCCACTTT. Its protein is CASSTAGAQAYSSLHF.